This T cell receptor (beta chain) was captured by sequencing in a study of cytomegalovirus exposure and HLA in healthy donors. Study-wide background: One earlier analysis, a look at some 180 million T cells, found 100 million to 130 million unique TCR beta sequences. General observations from the study: TCR beta sequences reportedly predicted the HLA-A and HLA-B alleles of most subjects accurately. Generally TCR sequences proved uncommon, though certain public TCRs appeared in numerous donors. The study labeled about 160 TCR beta chains cytomegalovirus-associated.

A note on this clone: Antigen unknown.

Use of 60 Vbeta and 13 Jbeta primers characterized the PCR. Sequencing used immunoSEQ multiplex PCR; TCRdb keeps in-frame clones, though not all of them. This sample has 95,000 to 150,000 clones, with around three fifths found just once. The V gene's germline CDR1 is MNHNS and CDR2 SASEGT. The CDR3 extends over 16 amino acids. This sequence joins TRBV6-1 and TRBJ2-5; 8 bases align to TRBD1. The J call may be faulty, since TRBJ2-7 better matches the DNA end. This receptor was obtained from a woman aged 40 to 49 in good health and CMV-seropositive. The material sequenced was PBMCs. The CDR3 is CASSEVQGANTIEQYF. CDR3 DNA sequence: TGTGCCAGCAGTGAAGTGCAGGGGGCGAATACTATCGAGCAGTACTTC.